Listed below are T cell receptor beta chains from one sample, sequenced in a study of blood T cell repertoires in COVID-19. This table comes from immunoSEQ multiplex PCR, and its TCRdb copy is limited to in-frame clones, with some not included. The sample includes about 220,000 clones, under 90% of them seen just once. The specimen was peripheral blood. Receptor source: a woman in her sixties who had recovered from COVID-19. Each CDR3 is given with its conserved first and last residue. A D gene is named only where the DNA matches it firmly. Size values are once, few and many counts, or a class for expanded clones, and some rows have none.

clone_size d_call j_call v_call cdr3_nt cdr3_aa
NA NA TRBJ2-5 TRBV7-2 TGTGCCAGCAGCTTTCCCTTTGGGGGAGGAGAGACCCAGTACTTC CASSFPFGGGETQYF
NA TRBD2 TRBJ2-2 TRBV18 TGTGCCAGCTCACGGAGCGGGGTCTTCCCCATGAACACCGGGGAGCTGTTTTTT CASSRSGVFPMNTGELFF
NA NA TRBJ1-6 TRBV19 TGTGCCAGTCCAGGGGAATTTAATTCACCCCTCCACTTT CASPGEFNSPLHF
few TRBD1 TRBJ1-1 TRBV6-5 TGTGCCAGCAGTTACCGGGACAGGGGGCAAGCTTTCTTT CASSYRDRGQAFF
NA TRBD1 TRBJ1-1 TRBV2 TGTGCCAGCGTTAGACAGGGGGCGGGGACTGAAGCTTTCTTT CASVRQGAGTEAFF
NA TRBD1 TRBJ1-5 TRBV7-9 TGTGCCAGCAGCTTAGAACAGGGGATTGGACAGCCCCAGCATTTT CASSLEQGIGQPQHF
NA TRBD1 TRBJ1-5 TRBV10-2 TGCGCCAGCAGTAAGGACAGGAATAGCAATCAGCCCCAGCATTTT CASSKDRNSNQPQHF
NA TRBD2 TRBJ2-1 TRBV9 TGTGCCAGCAGCGTTAGCGGGGGGGATCCCTTTGAGGAGCAGTTCTTC CASSVSGGDPFEEQFF
few NA TRBJ1-5 TRBV2 TGTGCCAGCAGTTCCCCCGGGGGGCCCAATCAGCCCCAGCATTTT CASSSPGGPNQPQHF
NA TRBD1 TRBJ2-7 TRBV18 TGTGCCAGCTCGCCCTCGGACAGGGGATACGAGCAGTACTTC CASSPSDRGYEQYF
NA TRBD1 TRBJ1-6 TRBV27 TGTGCCAGCAGGGGACAGGGGGGTAATTCACCCCTCCACTTT CASRGQGGNSPLHF
NA NA TRBJ1-2 TRBV3-1/TRBV3-2 TGTGCCAGCAGCCAGACCAGGGGCAACTATGGCTACACCTTC CASSQTRGNYGYTF
NA TRBD1 TRBJ2-7 TRBV19 TGTGCCAGTACCCCCCGGGGGTCGGGACAGGGCGGCTACGAGCAGTACTTC CASTPRGSGQGGYEQYF
few NA TRBJ1-2 TRBV6-5 TGTGCCAGCAGCATGGACAGAAACTATGGCTACACCTTC CASSMDRNYGYTF
NA TRBD2 TRBJ2-2 TRBV11-3 TGTGCCAGCAGCACTAGTAAACTAGCGGGGGAGAACACCGGGGAGCTGTTTTTT CASSTSKLAGENTGELFF
NA NA TRBJ1-1 TRBV25-1 TGTGCCAGCAGTGAATTTGAGTCAAGGGAGCGGTACACTGAAGCTTTCTTT CASSEFESRERYTEAFF
NA NA TRBJ1-4 TRBV28 TGTGCCAGCAGCCGTGACTTGAAAGAAAAACTGTTTTTT CASSRDLKEKLFF
NA NA TRBJ2-3 TRBV18 TGTGCCAGCTCACCGCAGATCCGCACAGATACGCAGTATTTT CASSPQIRTDTQYF
NA NA TRBJ2-7 TRBV4-2 TGTGCCAGCAGCCAAGGGGGGCCGACCGATTACGAGCAGTACTTC CASSQGGPTDYEQYF
once NA TRBJ2-7 TRBV12-5 TGTGCTAGTGGTTTGCCGCGTCCTCCCTACGAGCAGTACTTC CASGLPRPPYEQYF
once NA TRBJ2-7 TRBV4-2 TGTGCCAGCAGTCAAGCCCAGACGACCTGGGAGTACGAGCAGTACTTC CASSQAQTTWEYEQYF
NA NA TRBJ1-5 TRBV27 TGTGCCAGCAGTTTTGGAGTGGATCAGCCCCAGCATTTT CASSFGVDQPQHF
NA NA TRBJ2-3 TRBV19 TGTGCCAGTAGCCCAAACGGGGTTAGCACAGATACGCAGTATTTT CASSPNGVSTDTQYF
once NA TRBJ1-5 TRBV5-1 TGCGCCAGCAGCTTGGGAGTCGGGGTTGGTCAGCCCCAGCATTTT CASSLGVGVGQPQHF
NA NA TRBJ2-1 TRBV2 TGTGCCAGCAGCCCACGGGGTGAGCAGTTCTTC CASSPRGEQFF
once NA TRBJ2-7 TRBV10-3 TGTGCCATCAGGCAAGGCGGTGACCCCTACGAGCAGTACTTC CAIRQGGDPYEQYF
NA TRBD2 TRBJ2-2 TRBV5-1 TGCGCCAGCAGTGGACTAGCGGGGGACACCGGGGAGCTGTTTTTT CASSGLAGDTGELFF